A selection of T cell receptor beta chains follows, all from one sample in a study of siplizumab effects on memory and regulatory T cells. Sequencing was performed with immunoSEQ multiplex PCR; in TCRdb, only in-frame clones are kept and a portion is missing. The top ten hold 0.62% of the sample, which has 90,000 to 120,000 clones, more than 85% seen once. The sample comprised Tregs sorted from blood. The receptors shown here come from a human donor in good health. Both conserved end residues are part of each CDR3. D genes are given only for firm matches. Not every row has a clone size; where given, it reads once, few, many or a size class.

V gene: TRBV28
D gene: -
J gene: TRBJ2-7
clone size: once
CDR3 protein: CASSFVFSGSEQYF
CDR3 DNA: TGTGCCAGCAGTTTTGTCTTCTCCGGGAGCGAGCAGTACTTC

V gene: TRBV6-6
D gene: TRBD1
J gene: TRBJ1-6
clone size: -
CDR3 protein: CASSTGQLNSPLHF
CDR3 DNA: TGTGCCAGCAGCACGGGACAGCTTAATTCACCCCTCCACTTT

V gene: TRBV5-1
D gene: -
J gene: TRBJ2-5
clone size: -
CDR3 protein: CASSLVWDPRRGETQYF
CDR3 DNA: TGCGCCAGCAGCTTGGTTTGGGACCCCCGGCGGGGAGAGACCCAGTACTTC

V gene: TRBV5-1
D gene: TRBD1
J gene: TRBJ2-7
clone size: -
CDR3 protein: CASSQDRAPYEQYF
CDR3 DNA: TGCGCCAGCAGCCAAGACAGGGCCCCCTACGAGCAGTACTTC

V gene: TRBV4-1
D gene: -
J gene: TRBJ2-2
clone size: -
CDR3 protein: CASSRTVGGELFF
CDR3 DNA: TGCGCCAGCAGCCGAACAGTGGGCGGGGAGCTGTTTTTT

V gene: TRBV19
D gene: -
J gene: TRBJ2-1
clone size: -
CDR3 protein: CASSIRGRYNEQFF
CDR3 DNA: TGTGCCAGTAGTATCCGGGGCCGGTACAATGAGCAGTTCTTC

V gene: TRBV2
D gene: TRBD1
J gene: TRBJ2-2
clone size: many
CDR3 protein: CASSLDRGGTGELFF
CDR3 DNA: TGTGCCAGCAGTCTGGACAGGGGTGGCACCGGGGAGCTGTTTTTT

V gene: TRBV6-1
D gene: TRBD1
J gene: TRBJ2-7
clone size: -
CDR3 protein: CASSEVGWGTGGPYEQYF
CDR3 DNA: TGTGCCAGCAGTGAAGTGGGGTGGGGGACAGGGGGGCCCTACGAGCAGTACTTC

V gene: TRBV2
D gene: -
J gene: TRBJ2-1
clone size: -
CDR3 protein: CASSLRGAYNEQFF
CDR3 DNA: TGTGCCAGCAGTTTGAGGGGGGCGTACAATGAGCAGTTCTTC

V gene: TRBV5-1
D gene: -
J gene: TRBJ2-7
clone size: -
CDR3 protein: CASSFGLLQTSYEQYF
CDR3 DNA: TGCGCCAGCAGCTTCGGGCTCCTTCAAACCTCCTACGAGCAGTACTTC

V gene: TRBV11-3
D gene: -
J gene: TRBJ1-1
clone size: once
CDR3 protein: CASSLQGDTEAFF
CDR3 DNA: TGTGCCAGCAGCTTACAGGGAGACACTGAAGCTTTCTTT

V gene: TRBV7-2
D gene: -
J gene: TRBJ2-7
clone size: -
CDR3 protein: CASSFDSALGEQYF
CDR3 DNA: TGTGCCAGCAGCTTCGACTCCGCCTTGGGCGAGCAGTACTTC

V gene: TRBV6-1
D gene: -
J gene: TRBJ1-2
clone size: once
CDR3 protein: CASQGWGYTF
CDR3 DNA: TGTGCCAGCCAGGGGTGGGGCTACACCTTC

V gene: TRBV11-2
D gene: -
J gene: TRBJ2-3
clone size: -
CDR3 protein: CASSPNTDTQYF
CDR3 DNA: TGTGCCAGCAGCCCCAACACAGATACGCAGTATTTT

V gene: TRBV5-4
D gene: -
J gene: TRBJ1-1
clone size: -
CDR3 protein: CASSPLGRRGFEAFF
CDR3 DNA: TGTGCCAGCAGCCCCCTGGGTAGGAGGGGTTTTGAAGCTTTCTTT

V gene: TRBV10-1
D gene: -
J gene: TRBJ2-2
clone size: -
CDR3 protein: CASSESTGGGNTGELFF
CDR3 DNA: TGCGCCAGCAGTGAGTCGACAGGTGGGGGAAACACCGGGGAGCTGTTTTTT

V gene: TRBV19
D gene: TRBD1
J gene: TRBJ1-1
clone size: -
CDR3 protein: CASSTQGRGAREAFF
CDR3 DNA: TGTGCCAGTAGTACCCAGGGCAGGGGGGCGAGAGAAGCTTTCTTT

V gene: TRBV2
D gene: TRBD2
J gene: TRBJ2-7
clone size: -
CDR3 protein: CASKASGSFHEQYF
CDR3 DNA: TGTGCCAGCAAGGCTAGCGGGAGTTTCCACGAGCAGTACTTC

V gene: TRBV4-1
D gene: -
J gene: TRBJ2-1
clone size: -
CDR3 protein: CASSQGYGRENEQFF
CDR3 DNA: TGCGCCAGCAGCCAAGGGTACGGGCGAGAGAATGAGCAGTTCTTC

V gene: TRBV5-8
D gene: -
J gene: TRBJ1-4
clone size: -
CDR3 protein: CASSEGQLNEKLFF
CDR3 DNA: TGTGCCAGCAGCGAAGGACAGCTAAATGAAAAACTGTTTTTT

V gene: TRBV30
D gene: -
J gene: TRBJ1-1
clone size: -
CDR3 protein: CAWSLLAAADTEAFF
CDR3 DNA: TGTGCCTGGAGTCTCCTGGCAGCCGCTGACACTGAAGCTTTCTTT

V gene: TRBV27
D gene: TRBD1
J gene: TRBJ2-7
clone size: -
CDR3 protein: CASSQTGTGGVF
CDR3 DNA: TGTGCCAGCAGTCAGACAGGGACAGGGGGTGTTTTC

V gene: TRBV18
D gene: -
J gene: TRBJ2-3
clone size: -
CDR3 protein: CASSPGSTDTQYF
CDR3 DNA: TGTGCCAGCTCACCTGGGAGCACAGATACGCAGTATTTT

V gene: TRBV6-1
D gene: TRBD1
J gene: TRBJ2-7
clone size: -
CDR3 protein: CASSGTGRPYEQYF
CDR3 DNA: TGTGCCAGCAGTGGGACAGGCCGCCCCTACGAGCAGTACTTC

V gene: TRBV21-1
D gene: -
J gene: TRBJ2-7
clone size: -
CDR3 protein: CASSSGLAGEGRYEQYF
CDR3 DNA: TGTGCCAGCAGCAGCGGACTAGCGGGAGAGGGTCGGTACGAGCAGTACTTC

V gene: TRBV21-1
D gene: -
J gene: TRBJ1-6
clone size: -
CDR3 protein: CASSKARGGRINSPLHF
CDR3 DNA: TGTGCCAGCAGCAAAGCGCGGGGGGGACGGATTAATTCACCCCTCCACTTT

V gene: TRBV7-6
D gene: TRBD1
J gene: TRBJ2-2
clone size: -
CDR3 protein: CASSLTPGGYDTGELFF
CDR3 DNA: TGTGCCAGCAGCCTAACCCCAGGGGGTTATGACACCGGGGAGCTGTTTTTT

V gene: TRBV19
D gene: -
J gene: TRBJ2-1
clone size: once
CDR3 protein: CASRPPSGKRSYNEQFF
CDR3 DNA: TGTGCCAGTAGACCCCCTTCGGGAAAACGGTCCTACAATGAGCAGTTCTTC

V gene: TRBV30
D gene: -
J gene: TRBJ1-2
clone size: -
CDR3 protein: CAWSGLTGGYTF
CDR3 DNA: TGTGCCTGGAGTGGGCTAACGGGAGGCTACACCTTC

V gene: TRBV19
D gene: -
J gene: TRBJ1-3
clone size: many
CDR3 protein: CASSFLTTSGNTIYF
CDR3 DNA: TGTGCCAGTAGTTTTCTGACGACCTCTGGAAACACCATATATTTT

V gene: TRBV4-1
D gene: -
J gene: TRBJ2-1
clone size: -
CDR3 protein: CASSGGTSNEQFF
CDR3 DNA: TGCGCCAGCAGCGGCGGGACTTCAAATGAGCAGTTCTTC

V gene: TRBV19
D gene: TRBD1
J gene: TRBJ2-5
clone size: -
CDR3 protein: CASSIRDRGLETQYF
CDR3 DNA: TGTGCCAGTAGTATACGGGACAGGGGGCTTGAGACCCAGTACTTC

V gene: TRBV7-9
D gene: TRBD1
J gene: TRBJ2-7
clone size: -
CDR3 protein: CASSKGQGPSYEQYF
CDR3 DNA: TGTGCCAGCAGCAAGGGACAGGGGCCTTCCTACGAGCAGTACTTC

V gene: TRBV5-6
D gene: TRBD2
J gene: TRBJ2-3
clone size: -
CDR3 protein: CASSTLAGVWVDTQYF
CDR3 DNA: TGTGCCAGCAGCACCCTAGCGGGAGTATGGGTAGATACGCAGTATTTT

V gene: TRBV30
D gene: TRBD1
J gene: TRBJ1-1
clone size: -
CDR3 protein: CAWRHWTGQPTEAFF
CDR3 DNA: TGTGCCTGGAGGCATTGGACAGGGCAACCCACTGAAGCTTTCTTT

V gene: TRBV25-1
D gene: TRBD1
J gene: TRBJ2-5
clone size: -
CDR3 protein: CASSKHRGQGAETQYF
CDR3 DNA: TGTGCCAGCAGCAAGCATCGGGGACAGGGGGCAGAGACCCAGTACTTC

V gene: TRBV7-2
D gene: -
J gene: TRBJ2-1
clone size: -
CDR3 protein: CASSFGPWEQFF
CDR3 DNA: TGTGCCAGCAGCTTCGGTCCTTGGGAGCAGTTCTTC

V gene: TRBV2
D gene: -
J gene: TRBJ1-5
clone size: few
CDR3 protein: CATTDGGNQPQHF
CDR3 DNA: TGTGCCACCACGGACGGAGGAAATCAACCCCAGCATTTT

V gene: TRBV23-1
D gene: TRBD2
J gene: TRBJ2-1
clone size: -
CDR3 protein: CASSHFVSGTSGSHEQFF
CDR3 DNA: TGCGCCAGCAGTCATTTCGTGTCGGGGACTAGCGGGAGCCATGAGCAGTTCTTC

V gene: TRBV18
D gene: TRBD1
J gene: TRBJ1-2
clone size: -
CDR3 protein: CASSPEQGAGGYTF
CDR3 DNA: TGTGCCAGCTCACCGGAACAGGGGGCGGGTGGCTACACCTTC

V gene: TRBV5-5
D gene: TRBD2
J gene: TRBJ2-7
clone size: few
CDR3 protein: CASTPRFWREGHEQYF
CDR3 DNA: TGTGCCAGCACCCCTCGCTTCTGGCGGGAGGGCCATGAGCAGTACTTC

V gene: TRBV29-1
D gene: -
J gene: TRBJ2-2
clone size: -
CDR3 protein: CSIRGATNTGELFF
CDR3 DNA: TGCAGCATTAGGGGAGCTACGAACACCGGGGAGCTGTTTTTT

V gene: TRBV7-9
D gene: TRBD2
J gene: TRBJ2-7
clone size: -
CDR3 protein: CASSSGLAGAGEQYF
CDR3 DNA: TGTGCCAGCAGCTCAGGCTTAGCGGGAGCCGGGGAGCAGTACTTC

V gene: TRBV6-1
D gene: -
J gene: TRBJ2-2
clone size: once
CDR3 protein: CASSTGFRYTGELFF
CDR3 DNA: TGTGCCAGCAGTACAGGATTCAGATACACCGGGGAGCTGTTTTTT

V gene: TRBV2
D gene: TRBD1
J gene: TRBJ2-2
clone size: -
CDR3 protein: CASSRTGGLGSGELFF
CDR3 DNA: TGTGCCAGCAGCCGGACAGGGGGACTTGGGTCCGGGGAGCTGTTTTTT

V gene: TRBV7-2
D gene: TRBD1
J gene: TRBJ2-7
clone size: -
CDR3 protein: CASRTVPGQGPHEQYF
CDR3 DNA: TGTGCCAGCAGGACGGTACCGGGACAGGGCCCCCACGAGCAGTACTTC

V gene: TRBV5-1
D gene: TRBD2
J gene: TRBJ2-2
clone size: -
CDR3 protein: CASKSRSGGFANTGELFF
CDR3 DNA: TGCGCCAGCAAATCTCGTAGCGGGGGCTTCGCGAACACCGGGGAGCTGTTTTTT

V gene: TRBV5-1
D gene: TRBD2
J gene: TRBJ2-1
clone size: -
CDR3 protein: CASSNSGTSDEQFF
CDR3 DNA: TGCGCCAGCAGCAATTCCGGGACTAGCGATGAGCAGTTCTTC

V gene: TRBV11-3
D gene: -
J gene: TRBJ2-4
clone size: -
CDR3 protein: CASSLALTGTSESIQYF
CDR3 DNA: TGTGCCAGCAGCTTAGCCTTGACAGGAACTAGCGAGAGCATTCAGTACTTC

V gene: TRBV6-5
D gene: -
J gene: TRBJ2-4
clone size: -
CDR3 protein: CASRGMFSGNIQYF
CDR3 DNA: TGTGCCAGCAGGGGGATGTTTAGTGGAAACATTCAGTACTTC

V gene: TRBV7-2
D gene: -
J gene: TRBJ2-7
clone size: -
CDR3 protein: CASSLIGEQYF
CDR3 DNA: TGTGCCAGCAGCCTTATAGGCGAGCAGTACTTC